Below, 24 T cell receptor beta chains from the same sample are listed, as sequenced in a study of blood T cell repertoires in COVID-19. The table came from immunoSEQ multiplex PCR; TCRdb's copy has only in-frame clones and leaves some out. The sample shows under 250,000 clones, almost 85% of them seen only once. The sample was peripheral blood. These TCRs come from a woman aged 70-85 years with COVID-19, enrolled during active disease.

The chain links TRBV5-1 to TRBJ2-1, with 7 positions matching TRBD2. The CDR3 is 17 amino acids. In germline, CDR1 is SGHRS, CDR2 YFSETQ. J gave up 3 bases and V 1 base, and 10 bases lay outside the gene matches. The CDR3 DNA follows: TGCGCCAGCAGCTTGTTTAGCGGGTCATCATACTACAATGAGCAGTTCTTC. Residues: CASSLFSGSSYYNEQFF.

The gene calls are TRBV7-6 and TRBJ1-2; the match to TRBD1 covers 8 bases. CDR1 is SGHVS, CDR2 FNYEAQ, per germline. Unmatched junction bases numbered 11, after V lost 4 bases and J lost 7 bases. CDR3 size: 15 residues. As DNA, the CDR3 is TGTGCCAGCAGCTCTACGCTCGGACAGGGTGCTGGCTACACCTTC. Translation: CASSSTLGQGAGYTF. Supplemented by reference TRBV7-6 and TRBJ1-2, the full variable domain reads GAGVSQSPRYKVTKRGQDVALRCDPISGHVSLYWYRQALGQGPEFLTYFNYEAQQDKSGLPNDRFSAERPEGSISTLTIQRTEQRDSAMYRCASSSTLGQGAGYTFGSGTRLTVV.

The chain is built from TRBV2 and TRBJ1-6, with TRBD1 identical over 7 bases. Trimming cost V 6 bases and J 5 bases; bases outside gene matches: 4. CDR1 is SNHLY, CDR2 FYNNEI, per germline. This CDR3 is built from 14 residues. The CDR3 protein is CASRGTVNNSPLHF. DNA of the CDR3: TGTGCCAGCAGGGGGACAGTGAATAATTCACCCCTCCACTTT.

The rearrangement uses TRBV28 and TRBJ1-5, with D perhaps matching TRBD1 (5 bases). The V end lost 2 bases, the J end lost 3 bases, and 11 bases lay between the germline ends. The germline V gene has CDR1 MDHEN and CDR2 SYDVKM. This CDR3 contains 15 residues. Here the CDR3 reads CASSLREGFNQPQHF. For the CDR3, the DNA is TGTGCCAGCAGTTTAAGGGAGGGGTTCAATCAGCCCCAGCATTTT. Full variable domain (outside the CDR3, taken from reference TRBV28 and TRBJ1-5): DVKVTQSSRYLVKRTGEKVFLECVQDMDHENMFWYRQDPGLGLRLIYFSYDVKMKEKGDIPEGYSVSREKKERFSLILESASTNQTSMYLCASSLREGFNQPQHFGDGTRLSIL.

The chain joins TRBV7-3 to TRBJ2-3; 8 bases are shared with TRBD1. In germline, CDR1 is SGHTA, CDR2 FQGTGA. After removal of 0 bases from V and 0 bases from J, the junction contained 8 bases not matched to a gene. The CDR3 loop spans 18 amino acids. For the CDR3, the DNA is TGTGCCAGCAGCTTAACGTTCATGCAGGGGGCGAGCACAGATACGCAGTATTTT. Amino acids: CASSLTFMQGASTDTQYF.

This chain connects TRBV9 to TRBJ2-2; 7 positions match TRBD2. Germline values: CDR1 SGDLS, CDR2 YYNGEE. CDR3 length: 17 amino acids. V lost 5 bases and J lost 0; bases outside the gene matches: 10. As DNA, the CDR3 is TGTGCCAGCAGACGTAGTCTCAGCGGGACGAACACCGGGGAGCTGTTTTTT. The encoded protein is CASRRSLSGTNTGELFF.

This chain uses TRBV27 with TRBJ1-1; the D gene is possibly TRBD1 (6 bases). V gave up 8 bases and J gave up 1 base, with 20 bases separating them. The CDR3 contains 16 residues. From germline, CDR1 is MNHEY and CDR2 SMNVEV (reference sequence). The CDR3 region has the DNA TGTGCCAGCCAACCTTTTGGGACATCCCCGAACACTGAAGCTTTCTTT. It is translated as CASQPFGTSPNTEAFF.

The V gene is TRBV6-5, the J gene TRBJ1-5; perhaps TRBD1 as D (6 bases). The CDR3 totals 14 residues. Trimming removed 6 bases at V and 3 bases at J, with 12 bases between. Germline values: CDR1 MNHEY, CDR2 SVGAGI. The CDR3 DNA reads as TGTGCCAGCAGGAGGGGGTACGACAATCAGCCCCAGCATTTT. Its protein is CASRRGYDNQPQHF.

This chain uses TRBV7-8 with TRBJ1-1, with unresolved D. Germline values: CDR1 SGHVS, CDR2 FQNEAQ. CDR3 length: 12 residues. Trimming took off 4 bases at V and 6 bases at J, with 9 bases between the two ends. The CDR3 region is CASSSNRAEAFF. The CDR3 nucleotides read TGTGCCAGCAGCTCCAACCGGGCTGAAGCTTTCTTT.

The chain combines TRBV19 with TRBJ1-1, with TRBD1 matching 8 bases. This CDR3 is built from 13 residues. Per germline, CDR1 LNHDA and CDR2 SQIVND (reference sequence). Germline trimming cut 5 bases from V and 4 bases from J; bases unmatched to any gene: 3. The CDR3 DNA is TGTGCCAGTAGTGACAGGGGAGCCACTGAAGCTTTCTTT. Encoded protein: CASSDRGATEAFF.

V and J are TRBV3-1 (or the pseudogene TRBV3-2) and TRBJ1-2; D possibly corresponds to TRBD1 (6 bases). The CDR3 loop spans 21 amino acids. Germline CDR1 reads LGHDT; CDR2 reads YNNKEL (reference sequence). Trimming removed 0 bases at V and 0 bases at J, with 26 bases between. CDR3 nucleotides: TGTGCCAGCAGCCAAGATCGGCTACAGGGAACGAGGTTGGGGGCTAACTATGGCTACACCTTC. Translated, it gives CASSQDRLQGTRLGANYGYTF.

The chain uses TRBV12-3 or TRBV12-4 and TRBJ1-2; no definite D call. CDR3 length: 12 amino acids. With 0 bases removed from V and 5 bases from J, the gap between germline ends came to 4 bases. CDR3 protein: CASSLALYGYTF. CDR3 nucleotide sequence: TGTGCCAGCAGTTTAGCACTTTATGGCTACACCTTC.

The rearrangement uses TRBV24-1 and TRBJ1-2; 7 bases fit TRBD1. Germline CDR1 is KGHDR and CDR2 is SFDVKD. Trimming at V came to 5 bases and at J to 4 bases, leaving 3 bases not matched to a gene. This CDR3 is 13 amino acids long. The CDR3 here is CATSAAGGYGYTF. CDR3 in DNA: TGTGCCACCAGTGCTGCAGGGGGCTATGGCTACACCTTC.

The chain links TRBV2 to TRBJ2-5; TRBD2 agrees at 12 bases. This CDR3 has 17 amino acids. V gave up 3 bases and J gave up 5 bases; unmatched junction bases: 10. Germline CDR1 SNHLY, CDR2 FYNNEI. CDR3 in amino acids: CASSDSTSGRGVETQYF. In DNA, the CDR3 is TGTGCCAGCAGTGACTCGACTAGCGGGAGAGGAGTCGAGACCCAGTACTTC.

The rearrangement joins TRBV14 to TRBJ1-4; unclear D gene. With 2 bases removed from V and 0 bases from J, the gap between germline ends came to 7 bases. This CDR3 is built from 15 residues. Germline V CDR1 and CDR2: SGHDN, FVKESK. CDR3 sequence reads: CASSQWTATNEKLFF. The CDR3 coding sequence is TGTGCCAGCAGCCAATGGACTGCAACTAATGAAAAACTGTTTTTT.

V is TRBV5-1 and J is TRBJ2-2; a possible D gene is TRBD1 (6 bases). The germline V and J ends were trimmed by 5 bases and 5 bases, with 19 bases remaining between them. The V gene's germline CDR1 is SGHRS and CDR2 YFSETQ. The length of the CDR3 is 16 residues. The CDR3 DNA sequence: TGCGCCAGCAGTTCGAACCCCGGGACACCGACCGGGGAGCTGTTTTTT. Translation gives CASSSNPGTPTGELFF.

The chain carries TRBV3-1 (or the pseudogene TRBV3-2) and TRBJ1-3; unclear D gene. V was trimmed by 1 base and J by 0 bases, leaving 7 bases between them. The germline gives CDR1 LGHDT, CDR2 YNNKEL (reference sequence). The CDR3 loop spans 15 amino acids. The CDR3 bases are TGTGCCAGCAGCCAAGGGGCCGTCTCTGGAAACACCATATATTTT. Protein product: CASSQGAVSGNTIYF.

The genes are TRBV7-2 and TRBJ2-2; the match to TRBD2 covers 9 bases. V lost 5 bases to trimming and J lost 7 bases; unmatched junction nucleotides: 8. Germline assignment: CDR1 SGHTA and CDR2 FQGNSA. The CDR3 covers 15 residues. CDR3 bases: TGTGCCAGCAGCCCCCTAGCGGGATGGGGCGGGGAGCTGTTTTTT. Translated: CASSPLAGWGGELFF.

This chain uses TRBV5-1 with TRBJ2-2; 14 bases line up with TRBD2. CDR1 and CDR2 (germline): SGHRS, YFSETQ. With 4 bases clipped from V and 1 base from J, the junction kept 6 bases outside the gene matches. This CDR3 spans 18 amino acids. In DNA, the CDR3 is TGCGCCAGCAGCAGGGGACTAGCGGGAGTATGGAACACCGGGGAGCTGTTTTTT. Translated, it gives CASSRGLAGVWNTGELFF.

This chain uses TRBV6-5 with TRBJ1-1; D is ambiguous. The CDR3 has 13 residues. V lost 10 bases and J 4 bases, leaving 16 bases between the germline ends. CDR1 and CDR2 (germline): MNHEY, SVGAGI. This CDR3 reads CATQLAGPTEAFF. The CDR3 nucleotides are TGTGCCACGCAGTTGGCAGGCCCCACTGAAGCTTTCTTT.

The J gene is TRBJ2-7, the V gene TRBV5-3; 7 bases fit TRBD1. TRBV5-3 is classed as an ORF, of uncertain function. The CDR3 is made up of 19 amino acids. Unmatched junction bases numbered 24, after V lost 5 bases and J lost 4 bases. CDR3 in amino acids: CARSLTGTVCAHGTYEQYF. DNA for the CDR3: TGTGCCAGAAGTTTGACCGGGACAGTCTGTGCACATGGCACTTACGAGCAGTACTTC.

This clone was found once. This chain uses TRBV19 with TRBJ1-2; 8 nucleotides line up with TRBD1. The CDR3 has 17 amino acids. Trimming took 4 bases from V and 0 from J; bases not matched to a gene: 10. The germline gives CDR1 LNHDA, CDR2 SQIVND (reference sequence). The CDR3 loop reads CASSTLGQGKSNYGYTF. CDR3 coding DNA: TGTGCCAGTAGTACCCTAGGACAGGGAAAATCTAACTATGGCTACACCTTC.

This sequence joins TRBV12-3 or TRBV12-4 and TRBJ1-2; D gene uncertain. Deletions cut 3 bases from V and 1 base from J, with 6 bases between. The CDR3 runs to 13 residues. The CDR3 region is CASSFQFNYGYTF. CDR3 nucleotides: TGTGCCAGCAGTTTTCAGTTTAACTATGGCTACACCTTC.

The chain links TRBV10-2 to TRBJ2-2; weak D call: TRBD2 (5 bases). V gave up 7 bases and J gave up 1 base, with 13 bases separating them. The CDR3 has 15 amino acids. Germline V gives CDR1 WSHSY, CDR2 SAAADI. This CDR3 reads CASISADWNTGELFF. The CDR3 bases are TGCGCCAGCATATCAGCGGACTGGAACACCGGGGAGCTGTTTTTT.